What follows are 10 T cell receptor beta chains derived from one specimen sequenced in a study of shared clonotypes between healthy human individuals. Sequenced by immunoSEQ multiplex PCR; TCRdb stores in-frame clones only, minus some. The sample includes roughly 1,000,000 clones, about 84% of them seen just once. Sequencing input: memory CD4+ T cells from PBMCs. Subset reported: CD45RA-negative fraction. The receptors shown here come from a man aged 18 to 29 in good health. Some clones in this sample may be carry-over from other donors' samples.

The chain is built from TRBV25-1 and TRBJ2-1; a weak D match, TRBD2 (6 bases). Germline V CDR1 and CDR2: MGHDK, SYGVNS. The CDR3 is made up of 15 amino acids. The germline V and J ends were trimmed by 3 bases and 7 bases, with 16 bases remaining between them. The CDR3 region is CASSDVRTNLNEQFF. In nucleotides, the CDR3 is TGTGCCAGCAGTGATGTGAGGACTAACCTAAATGAGCAGTTCTTC.

The count of this clone is one. The chain is built from TRBV30 and TRBJ2-7; D is uncertain. Trimming removed 3 bases at V and 9 bases at J, with 6 bases between. CDR1 GTSNPN and CDR2 SVGIG come from the germline V gene (reference sequence). The length of the CDR3 is 9 residues. The CDR3: CAWSVVQYF. For the CDR3, the DNA is TGTGCCTGGAGCGTGGTGCAGTACTTC.

CDR3 coding DNA: TGTGCCAGCAGTGCAGGGCGGTACCAAGAGACCCAGTACTTC. This encodes CASSAGRYQETQYF. This chain connects TRBV6-5 to TRBJ2-5; TRBD1 might be the D (5 bases). Per germline, CDR1 MNHEY and CDR2 SVGAGI. The V and J ends lost 5 bases and 0 bases respectively, with 10 bases between them. There are 14 residues in the CDR3.

The table lists this clone with many counts. The genes are TRBV2 and TRBJ1-5; TRBD1 aligns across 7 bases. The J segment lost 7 bases and the V segment lost 1 base, leaving 4 bases of the junction unmatched. Germline loops: CDR1 SNHLY, CDR2 FYNNEI. The CDR3 runs 14 residues. The CDR3 DNA is TGTGCCAGCAGTGAAGGACAGGGAGAGCAGCCCCAGCATTTT. It is translated as CASSEGQGEQPQHF.

A few counts support this clone. J is TRBJ2-3 and V is TRBV12-5; the D is unclear. The germline V gene has CDR1 LGHNT and CDR2 FRNRAP. V shed 1 base and J shed 3 bases, with 5 bases lying between them. The CDR3 is 13 residues long. The CDR3 coding sequence is TGTGCTAGTGGTTTGGCTAGGACAGATACGCAGTATTTT. Protein sequence: CASGLARTDTQYF.

The rearrangement uses TRBV6-1 and TRBJ2-7; 10 bases agree with TRBD2. Germline assignment: CDR1 MNHNS and CDR2 SASEGT. The CDR3 extends over 16 amino acids. V lost 0 bases and J lost 3; bases outside the gene matches: 5. The CDR3 nucleotides are TGTGCCAGCAGTGAAGCGTTAACTAGCGGGGTCTACGAGCAGTACTTC. Encoded protein: CASSEALTSGVYEQYF.

The rearrangement joins TRBV2 to TRBJ1-1; D perhaps matches TRBD1 (5 bases). This CDR3 region has 15 residues. Per the germline V gene, CDR1 is SNHLY and CDR2 is FYNNEI. Trimming took 5 bases from V and 2 from J, leaving 15 bases between them. The CDR3 region has the DNA TGTGCCAGCAGTCGGGACTCCGGGGGAAACACTGAAGCTTTCTTT. Residues: CASSRDSGGNTEAFF.

Comment on this clone: This likely came from a read error, as a far larger clone is one base away. The rearrangement links TRBV5-4 to TRBJ1-1; D is uncertain. Trimming stripped 0 bases from V and 1 base from J, with 4 bases between. This CDR3 spans 13 amino acids. Germline V gene lookup returns CDR1 SGHNT and CDR2 YYREEE (reference sequence). The CDR3 DNA reads as TGTGCCAGCAGCTTGGCCCAGAACACTGAAGCTTTCTTT. Translating gives CASSLAQNTEAFF.

This chain joins TRBV27 and TRBJ2-5; D is undetermined. The germline gives CDR1 MNHEY, CDR2 SMNVEV (reference sequence). The V gene lost 2 bases and the J gene lost 2 bases, with 12 bases spanning the gap. This CDR3 spans 15 amino acids. In DNA, the CDR3 is TGTGCCAGCAGTTTAGATAGCCTGGGTCAAGAGACCCAGTACTTC. Amino acid sequence: CASSLDSLGQETQYF.

This chain links TRBV18 with TRBJ1-1; D not resolved. Between the trimmed V and J ends, which lost 3 bases and 0 bases, there was a span of 14 bases. This CDR3 comprises 16 residues. Germline CDR1 is KGHSH and CDR2 is LQKENI. CDR3 in DNA: TGTGCCAGCTCACCGAGGGAAAACAGAATGAACACTGAAGCTTTCTTT. Protein: CASSPRENRMNTEAFF.